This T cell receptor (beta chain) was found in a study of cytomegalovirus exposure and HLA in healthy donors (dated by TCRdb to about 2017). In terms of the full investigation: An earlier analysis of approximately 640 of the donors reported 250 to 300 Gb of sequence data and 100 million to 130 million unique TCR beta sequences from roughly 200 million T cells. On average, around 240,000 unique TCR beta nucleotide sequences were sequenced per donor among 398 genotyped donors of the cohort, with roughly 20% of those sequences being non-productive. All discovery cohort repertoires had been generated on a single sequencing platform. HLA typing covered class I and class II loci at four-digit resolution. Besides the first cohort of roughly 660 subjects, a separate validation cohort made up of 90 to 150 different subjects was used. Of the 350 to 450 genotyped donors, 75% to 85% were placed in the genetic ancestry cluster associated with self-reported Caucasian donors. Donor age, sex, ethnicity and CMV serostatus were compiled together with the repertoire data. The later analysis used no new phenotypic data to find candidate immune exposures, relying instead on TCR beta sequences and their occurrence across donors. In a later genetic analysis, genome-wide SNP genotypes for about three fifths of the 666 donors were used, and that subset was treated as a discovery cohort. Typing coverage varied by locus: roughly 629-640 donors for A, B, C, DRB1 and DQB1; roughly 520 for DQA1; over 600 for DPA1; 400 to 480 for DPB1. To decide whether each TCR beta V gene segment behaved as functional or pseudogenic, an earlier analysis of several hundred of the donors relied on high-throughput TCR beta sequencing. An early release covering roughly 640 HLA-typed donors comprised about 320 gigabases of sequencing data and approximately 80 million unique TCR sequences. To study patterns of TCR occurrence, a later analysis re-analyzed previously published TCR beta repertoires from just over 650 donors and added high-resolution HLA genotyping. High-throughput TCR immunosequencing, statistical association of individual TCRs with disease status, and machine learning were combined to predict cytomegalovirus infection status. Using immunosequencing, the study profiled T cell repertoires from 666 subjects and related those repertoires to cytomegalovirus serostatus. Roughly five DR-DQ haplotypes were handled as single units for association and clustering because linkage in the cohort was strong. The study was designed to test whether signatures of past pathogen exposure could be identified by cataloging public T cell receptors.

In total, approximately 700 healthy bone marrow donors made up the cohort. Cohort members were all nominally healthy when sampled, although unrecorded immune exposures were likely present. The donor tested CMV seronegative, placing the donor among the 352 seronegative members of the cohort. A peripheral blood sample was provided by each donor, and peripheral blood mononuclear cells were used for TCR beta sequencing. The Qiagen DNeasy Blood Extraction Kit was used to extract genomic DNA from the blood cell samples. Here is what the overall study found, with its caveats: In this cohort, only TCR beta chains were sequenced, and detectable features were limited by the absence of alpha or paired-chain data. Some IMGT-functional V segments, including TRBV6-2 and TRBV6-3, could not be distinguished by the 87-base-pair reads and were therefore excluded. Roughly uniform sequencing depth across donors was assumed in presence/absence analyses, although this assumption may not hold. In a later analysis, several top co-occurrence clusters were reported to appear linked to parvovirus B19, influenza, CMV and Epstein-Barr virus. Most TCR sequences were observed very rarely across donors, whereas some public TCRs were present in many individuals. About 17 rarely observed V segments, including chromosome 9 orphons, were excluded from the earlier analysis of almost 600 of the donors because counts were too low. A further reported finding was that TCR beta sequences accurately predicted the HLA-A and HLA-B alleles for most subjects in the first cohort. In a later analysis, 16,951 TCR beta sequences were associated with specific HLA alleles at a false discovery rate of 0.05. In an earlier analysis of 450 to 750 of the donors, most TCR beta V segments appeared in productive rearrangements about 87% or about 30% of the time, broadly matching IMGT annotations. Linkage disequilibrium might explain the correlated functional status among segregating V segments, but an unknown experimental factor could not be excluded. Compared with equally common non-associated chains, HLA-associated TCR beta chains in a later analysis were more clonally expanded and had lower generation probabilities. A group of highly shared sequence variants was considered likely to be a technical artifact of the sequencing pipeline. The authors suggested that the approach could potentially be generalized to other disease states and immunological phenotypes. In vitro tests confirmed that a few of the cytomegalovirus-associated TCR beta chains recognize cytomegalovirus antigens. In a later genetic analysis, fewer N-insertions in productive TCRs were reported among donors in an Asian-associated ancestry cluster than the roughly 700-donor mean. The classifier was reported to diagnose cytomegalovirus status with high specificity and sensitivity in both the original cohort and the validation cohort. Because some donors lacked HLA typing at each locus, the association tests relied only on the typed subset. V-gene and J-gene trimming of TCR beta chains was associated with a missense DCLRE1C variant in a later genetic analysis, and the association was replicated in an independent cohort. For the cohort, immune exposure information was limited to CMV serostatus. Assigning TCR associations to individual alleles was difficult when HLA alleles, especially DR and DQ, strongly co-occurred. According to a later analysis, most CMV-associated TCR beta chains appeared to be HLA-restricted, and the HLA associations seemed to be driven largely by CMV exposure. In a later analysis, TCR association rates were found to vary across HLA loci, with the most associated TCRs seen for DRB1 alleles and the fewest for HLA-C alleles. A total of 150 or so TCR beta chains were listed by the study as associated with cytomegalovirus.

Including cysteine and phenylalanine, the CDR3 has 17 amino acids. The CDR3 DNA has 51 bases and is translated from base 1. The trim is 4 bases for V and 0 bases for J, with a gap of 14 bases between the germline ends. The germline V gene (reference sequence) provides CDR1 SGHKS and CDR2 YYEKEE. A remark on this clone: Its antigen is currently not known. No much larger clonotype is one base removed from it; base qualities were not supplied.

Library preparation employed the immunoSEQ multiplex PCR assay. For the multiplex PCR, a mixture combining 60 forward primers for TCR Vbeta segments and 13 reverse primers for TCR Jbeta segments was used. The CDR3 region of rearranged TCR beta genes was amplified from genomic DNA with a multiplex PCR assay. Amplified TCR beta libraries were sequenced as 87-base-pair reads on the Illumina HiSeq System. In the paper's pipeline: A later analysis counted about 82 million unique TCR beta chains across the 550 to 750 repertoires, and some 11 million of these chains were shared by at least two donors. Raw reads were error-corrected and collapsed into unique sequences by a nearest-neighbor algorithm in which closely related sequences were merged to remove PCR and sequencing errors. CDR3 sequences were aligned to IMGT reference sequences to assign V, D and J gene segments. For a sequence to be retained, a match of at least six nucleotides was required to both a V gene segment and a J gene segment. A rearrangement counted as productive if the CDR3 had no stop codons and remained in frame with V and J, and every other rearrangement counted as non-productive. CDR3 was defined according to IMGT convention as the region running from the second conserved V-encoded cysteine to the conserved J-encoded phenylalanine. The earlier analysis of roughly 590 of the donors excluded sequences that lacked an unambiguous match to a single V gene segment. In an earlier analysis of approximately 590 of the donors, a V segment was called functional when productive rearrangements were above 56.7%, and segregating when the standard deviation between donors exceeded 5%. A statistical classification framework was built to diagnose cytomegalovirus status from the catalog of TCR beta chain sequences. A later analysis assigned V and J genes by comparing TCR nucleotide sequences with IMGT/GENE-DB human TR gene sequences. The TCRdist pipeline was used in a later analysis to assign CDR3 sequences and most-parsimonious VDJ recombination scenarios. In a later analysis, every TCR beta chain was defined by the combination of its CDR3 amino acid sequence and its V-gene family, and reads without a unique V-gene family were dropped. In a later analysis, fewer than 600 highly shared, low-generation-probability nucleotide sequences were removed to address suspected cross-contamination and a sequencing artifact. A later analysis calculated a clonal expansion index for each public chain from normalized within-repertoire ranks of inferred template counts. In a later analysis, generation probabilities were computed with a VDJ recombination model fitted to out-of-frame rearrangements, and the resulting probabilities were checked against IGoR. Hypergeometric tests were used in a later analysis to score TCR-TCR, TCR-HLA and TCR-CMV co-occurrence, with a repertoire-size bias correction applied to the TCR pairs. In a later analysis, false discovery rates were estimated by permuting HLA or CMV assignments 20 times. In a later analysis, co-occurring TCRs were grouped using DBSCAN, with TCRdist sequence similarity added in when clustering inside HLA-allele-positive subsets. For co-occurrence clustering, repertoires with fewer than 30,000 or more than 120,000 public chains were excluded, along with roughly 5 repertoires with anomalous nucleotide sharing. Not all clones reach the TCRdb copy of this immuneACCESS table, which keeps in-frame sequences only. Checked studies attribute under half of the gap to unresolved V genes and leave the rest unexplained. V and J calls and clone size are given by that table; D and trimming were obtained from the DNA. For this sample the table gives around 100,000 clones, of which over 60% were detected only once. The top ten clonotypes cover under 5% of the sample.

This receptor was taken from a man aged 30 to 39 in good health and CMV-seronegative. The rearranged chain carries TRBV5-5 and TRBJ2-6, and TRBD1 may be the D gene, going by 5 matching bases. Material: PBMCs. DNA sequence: TGTGCCAGCAGCCCTCAGCAGGGTAGCTCTGGGGCCAACGTCCTGACTTTC. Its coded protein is CASSPQQGSSGANVLTF.